Presented here are 22 T cell receptor beta chains from one specimen sequenced in a study of cytomegalovirus exposure and HLA in healthy donors. Amplification used 60 Vbeta primers and 13 Jbeta primers. Sequenced by immunoSEQ multiplex PCR; TCRdb stores in-frame clones only, minus some. The sample yields around 62,000 clones, approximately 78% seen once. Source material: PBMCs. All receptors come from a woman aged 25-40 years in good health and CMV-seronegative.

The rearrangement links TRBV6-5 to TRBJ2-5; D gene ambiguous. Trimming pared 4 bases from V and 3 bases from J, leaving 3 bases between. Germline CDR1 and CDR2: MNHEY and SVGAGI. This CDR3 has 11 amino acids. CDR3 loop: CASSLKETQYF. The CDR3 region has the DNA TGTGCCAGCAGTTTAAAAGAGACCCAGTACTTC.

The chain uses TRBV18 and TRBJ2-5, with TRBD2 matching 9 bases. Germline assignment: CDR1 KGHSH and CDR2 LQKENI. There are 18 residues in the CDR3. Trimming at V came to 0 bases and at J to 7 bases, leaving 15 bases not matched to a gene. The CDR3 DNA reads as TGTGCCAGCTCACCACCCGCGGGGGGGGGACCCCACAGCGGGACCCAGTACTTC. This sequence encodes CASSPPAGGGPHSGTQYF.

V is TRBV6-6 and J is TRBJ2-2; 8 nucleotides line up with TRBD1. Per the germline V gene, CDR1 is MNHNY and CDR2 is SVGAGI (reference sequence). The CDR3 has 14 amino acids. After removal of 6 bases from V and 2 bases from J, the junction contained 2 bases not matched to a gene. The CDR3 spells CASRTGENTGELFF. As DNA, the CDR3 is TGTGCCAGCAGGACAGGGGAAAACACCGGGGAGCTGTTTTTT.

This chain uses TRBV18 with TRBJ1-2; D remains unclear. Looked up from germline, CDR1 is KGHSH and CDR2 is LQKENI. The CDR3 has 14 residues. V lost 6 bases and J lost 4, with 15 bases in between. The CDR3 bases are TGTGCCAGCTCCCCTCGGAGGGCGGTCTATGGCTACACCTTC. This gives the protein CASSPRRAVYGYTF.

The chain uses TRBV6-6 and TRBJ1-1; D is undetermined. Trimming took 5 bases from V and 5 from J, leaving 21 bases between them. From germline, CDR1 is MNHNY and CDR2 SVGAGI (reference sequence). The CDR3 sequence is 16 residues long. The CDR3 DNA sequence: TGTGCCAGCAGTCCACTCGCAAAACCACGGAGTACTGAAGCTTTCTTT. Its translation is CASSPLAKPRSTEAFF.

Only a few counts were recorded for this clone. The chain recombines TRBV11-2 with TRBJ2-7; 8 bases line up with TRBD1. Per the germline V gene, CDR1 is SGHAT and CDR2 is FQNNGV. J was trimmed by 1 base and V by 0 bases; bases with no gene match: 5. This CDR3 comprises 16 residues. The CDR3 reads CASSLDTGQVSYEQYF. CDR3 coding DNA: TGTGCCAGCAGCTTAGATACGGGACAGGTGTCCTACGAGCAGTACTTC.

The rearrangement uses TRBV6-6 and TRBJ2-5; D is unclear. Germline values: CDR1 MNHNY, CDR2 SVGAGI (reference sequence). V shed 0 bases and J shed 5 bases, with 13 bases lying between them. The CDR3 is 15 amino acids. CDR3 coding DNA: TGTGCCAGCAGTTACTCGGTTAGCTCGGAGGAGACCCAGTACTTC. It encodes CASSYSVSSEETQYF.

This clone was observed a single time. The chain links TRBV7-6 to TRBJ1-1; D might be TRBD1 (6 bases). The V gene's germline CDR1 is SGHVS and CDR2 FNYEAQ. The ends were cut back, 5 bases at V and 3 bases at J, with 19 bases in the middle. The CDR3 has 16 residues. The CDR3 region is CASSPGPPQGYTEAFF. CDR3 DNA: TGTGCCAGCAGCCCCGGCCCCCCTCAGGGGTACACTGAAGCTTTCTTT.

The rearrangement links TRBV29-1 to TRBJ2-7; TRBD1 matches 8 bases. Per the germline V gene, CDR1 is SQVTM and CDR2 is ANQGSEA. The CDR3 covers 13 residues. Trimming at V came to 4 bases and at J to 3 bases, leaving 5 bases not matched to a gene. CDR3 nucleotide sequence: TGCAGCGTTGGGGCGACAGGGGACTACGAGCAGTACTTC. This translates into CSVGATGDYEQYF.

The gene calls are TRBV6-6 and TRBJ2-4, with D maybe TRBD2 (7 bases). Deletions cut 3 bases from V and 6 bases from J, with 18 bases between. The CDR3 runs 16 residues. From germline, CDR1 is MNHNY and CDR2 SVGAGI (reference sequence). CDR3: CASSYGGAGMGNIQYF. CDR3 coding DNA: TGTGCCAGCAGTTATGGGGGGGCAGGGATGGGAAACATTCAGTACTTC.

The rearrangement uses TRBV18 and TRBJ1-2, with D possibly TRBD1 on 5 matching bases. V was clipped by 3 bases and J by 6 bases, with 14 bases between them. Looked up from germline, CDR1 is KGHSH and CDR2 is LQKENI. CDR3 length: 14 amino acids. Written as DNA, the CDR3 is TGTGCCAGCTCACCTATATGGGCAGGGAATGGCTACACCTTC. It yields the protein CASSPIWAGNGYTF.

The chain is built from TRBV6-5 and TRBJ2-3, with 11 bases aligning to TRBD2. This CDR3 has 15 residues. CDR1 MNHEY and CDR2 SVGAGI come from the germline V gene. The V and J ends lost 4 bases and 1 base, in that order; junction bases with no gene match: 1. The CDR3, as DNA: TGTGCCAGCAGTTCGACTAGCGGGGGCACAGATACGCAGTATTTT. Its protein product is CASSSTSGGTDTQYF.

This chain uses TRBV30 with TRBJ1-4; 8 bases are a match to TRBD1. The germline CDR1 and CDR2 sequences are GTSNPN and SVGIG (reference sequence). This CDR3 contains 15 residues. Losses at the gene ends were 1 base for V and 8 bases for J; bases not matched to a gene: 9. The CDR3 here is CAWSGDQGAGEKLFF. CDR3 sequence (DNA): TGTGCCTGGAGTGGTGATCAGGGGGCAGGGGAAAAACTGTTTTTT.

The CDR3: CASSPSWDTQYF. The CDR3 coding sequence is TGTGCCAGCAGCCCGAGCTGGGATACGCAGTATTTT. This chain connects TRBV7-6 to TRBJ2-3; D unclear. Germline CDR1 is SGHVS and CDR2 is FNYEAQ. The CDR3 spans 12 residues. V shed 5 bases and J shed 6 bases, with 9 bases lying between them.

The chain has TRBV7-2 and TRBJ1-1; weak D call: TRBD1 (6 bases). V was clipped by 5 bases and J by 0 bases, with 16 bases between them. The CDR3 spans 16 residues. The germline V gene has CDR1 SGHTA and CDR2 FQGNSA. The CDR3 sequence is CASSIDPGALNTEAFF. In nucleotides, the CDR3 is TGTGCCAGCAGCATAGACCCAGGGGCTCTGAACACTGAAGCTTTCTTT.

This rearrangement joins TRBV19 to TRBJ1-1, with 9 nucleotides matching TRBD1. Trimming at V came to 5 bases and at J to 4 bases, leaving 14 bases not matched to a gene. Per germline, CDR1 LNHDA and CDR2 SQIVND (reference sequence). CDR3 size: 17 residues. The CDR3 sequence: CASSPTGTGRRGTEAFF. CDR3 DNA sequence: TGTGCCAGTAGTCCCACCGGGACAGGGCGTAGGGGCACTGAAGCTTTCTTT. Based on the CDR3 plus reference TRBV19 and TRBJ1-1, the full variable domain is DGGITQSPKYLFRKEGQNVTLSCEQNLNHDAMYWYRQDPGQGLRLIYYSQIVNDFQKGDIAEGYSVSREKKESFPLTVTSAQKNPTAFYLCASSPTGTGRRGTEAFFGQGTRLTVV.

The chain uses TRBV5-6 and TRBJ1-1; perhaps TRBD1 as D (6 bases). Between the trimmed V and J ends, which lost 3 bases and 4 bases, there was a span of 13 bases. Germline assignment: CDR1 SGHDT and CDR2 YYEEEE. CDR3 length: 14 amino acids. The CDR3 nucleotides read TGTGCCAGCAGCTGGGGGGGCAGGACCACTGAAGCTTTCTTT. Encoded protein: CASSWGGRTTEAFF.

The CDR3 region is CASSLGGWLLMNTEAFF. The CDR3 DNA sequence: TGCGCCAGCAGCTTGGGAGGTTGGCTACTAATGAACACTGAAGCTTTCTTT. The V and J genes are TRBV5-1 and TRBJ1-1; no clear D gene. CDR1 is SGHRS, CDR2 YFSETQ, per germline. The CDR3 runs 17 residues. V was clipped by 0 bases and J by 0 bases, with 15 bases between them.

The chain couples TRBV5-1 to TRBJ1-4; D is unclear. In germline, CDR1 is SGHRS, CDR2 YFSETQ. The CDR3 spans 13 residues. V lost 0 bases and J lost 6, with 6 bases in between. CDR3 in DNA: TGCGCCAGCAGCTTGGCTTTTGATGAAAAACTGTTTTTT. Translated, it gives CASSLAFDEKLFF.

The chain uses TRBV6-5 and TRBJ2-7; D gene unclear. Germline V gene sequence: CDR1 MNHEY, CDR2 SVGAGI. Trimming took 0 bases from V and 2 from J, leaving 11 bases between them. This CDR3 comprises 15 residues. CDR3 loop: CASSYSGTVPYEQYF. CDR3 DNA: TGTGCCAGCAGTTACTCCGGAACAGTCCCCTACGAGCAGTACTTC.

This clone was seen a few times. V is TRBV5-4 and J is TRBJ2-2; perhaps TRBD2 as D (7 bases). The CDR3 covers 17 residues. Trimming shortened V by 0 bases and J by 6 bases, and 18 bases separated the two germline ends. Germline assignment: CDR1 SGHNT and CDR2 YYREEE (reference sequence). The CDR3 reads CASSLVGRGGRSGELFF. The CDR3 bases are TGTGCCAGCAGCTTGGTTGGGAGGGGGGGCCGTTCCGGGGAGCTGTTTTTT. Using reference TRBV5-4 and TRBJ2-2 for the parts outside the CDR3, the full variable domain is ETGVTQSPTHLIKTRGQQVTLRCSSQSGHNTVSWYQQALGQGPQFIFQYYREEENGRGNFPPRFSGLQFPNYSSELNVNALELDDSALYLCASSLVGRGGRSGELFFGEGSRLTVL.

This chain connects TRBV9 to TRBJ1-2, with TRBD1 as a possible D gene (5 bases). V gave up 3 bases and J gave up 4 bases, with 7 bases separating them. This CDR3 contains 12 residues. Germline CDR1 SGDLS, CDR2 YYNGEE. Here the CDR3 reads CASSGQSYGYTF. CDR3 DNA sequence: TGTGCCAGCAGCGGACAGTCCTATGGCTACACCTTC.